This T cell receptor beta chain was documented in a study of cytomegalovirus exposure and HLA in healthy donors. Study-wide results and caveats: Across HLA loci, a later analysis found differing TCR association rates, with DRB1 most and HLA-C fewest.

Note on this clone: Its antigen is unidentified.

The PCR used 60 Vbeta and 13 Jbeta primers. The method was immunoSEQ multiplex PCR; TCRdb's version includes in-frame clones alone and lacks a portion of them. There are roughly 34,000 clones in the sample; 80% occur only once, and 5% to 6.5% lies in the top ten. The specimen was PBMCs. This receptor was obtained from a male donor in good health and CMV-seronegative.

The CDR3 loop is CASSLRQLNEKLFF. CDR3 DNA sequence: TGTGCCAGCAGCTTGCGACAGCTTAATGAAAAACTGTTTTTT. The chain employs TRBV5-6 and TRBJ1-4; weak D call: TRBD1 (5 bases). Per the germline V gene, CDR1 is SGHDT and CDR2 is YYEEEE. V was clipped by 1 base and J by 4 bases, with 8 bases between them. This CDR3 comprises 14 residues. Full variable domain (remainder filled in from reference TRBV5-6 and TRBJ1-4): DAGVTQSPTHLIKTRGQQVTLRCSPKSGHDTVSWYQQALGQGPQFIFQYYEEEERQRGNFPDRFSGHQFPNYSSELNVNALLLGDSALYLCASSLRQLNEKLFFGSGTQLSVL.